The sequence of this T cell receptor (beta chain) was determined in a study of T cell changes during pregnancy in multiple sclerosis (dated by TCRdb to between 2018 and 2021). With regard to the full study: The study looked at changes in the T cell repertoire across pregnancy in women with multiple sclerosis.

The library relied on the immunoSEQ multiplex PCR assay. TCRdb re-hosts the immuneACCESS table, in-frame sequences only. Its copies lack some clones; in the studies checked, an unresolved V gene accounts for under half of them, and the cause for the rest is not known. The sample table contains almost 40,000 clones; only one count was recorded for approximately 90% of them. 0.65% to 0.85% of the sample belongs to the ten largest clones. Trimming removed 4 bases from V and 7 bases from J, leaving 9 bases between the germline ends. There are 12 amino acids in the CDR3, from cysteine to phenylalanine inclusive. Only CDR3 DNA is held: 36 bases, read in frame from base 1. The germline V gene (reference sequence) sets CDR1 to SGHNT and CDR2 to YYREEE. Details on this clone: Its specific antigen is unknown. It has no much larger one-base neighbor in the sample; base qualities were not kept.

The chain was built from TRBV5-4 and TRBJ2-1, with the identity of the D gene unclear. This sample comprised CD4+ T cells from peripheral blood mononuclear cells, obtained in the second trimester of pregnancy. The origin of this receptor is a female donor in good health, enrolled as a control in a pregnancy study. Here the CDR3 is given as CASSPTLNEQFF. In nucleotide form, the sequence is TGTGCCAGCAGCCCGACTCTAAATGAGCAGTTCTTC.